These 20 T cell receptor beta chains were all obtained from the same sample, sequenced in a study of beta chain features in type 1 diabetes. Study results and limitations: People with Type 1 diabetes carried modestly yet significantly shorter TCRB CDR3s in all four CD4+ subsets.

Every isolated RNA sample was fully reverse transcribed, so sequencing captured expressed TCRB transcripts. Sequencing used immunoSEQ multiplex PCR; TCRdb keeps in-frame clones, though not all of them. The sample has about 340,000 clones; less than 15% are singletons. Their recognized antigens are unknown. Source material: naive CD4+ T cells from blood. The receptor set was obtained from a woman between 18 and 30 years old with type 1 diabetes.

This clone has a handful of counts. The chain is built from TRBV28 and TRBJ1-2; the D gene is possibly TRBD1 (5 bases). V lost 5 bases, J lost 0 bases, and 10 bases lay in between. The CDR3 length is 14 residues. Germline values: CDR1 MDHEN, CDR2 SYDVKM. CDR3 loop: CASSTGLSNYGYTF. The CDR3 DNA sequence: TGTGCCAGCAGTACAGGTCTCTCTAACTATGGCTACACCTTC.

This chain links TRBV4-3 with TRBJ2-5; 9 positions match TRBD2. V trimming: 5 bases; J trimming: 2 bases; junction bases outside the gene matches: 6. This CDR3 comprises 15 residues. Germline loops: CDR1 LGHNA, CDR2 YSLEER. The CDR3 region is CASSARLAEQETQYF. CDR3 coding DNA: TGCGCCAGCAGCGCCCGACTAGCGGAGCAAGAGACCCAGTACTTC.

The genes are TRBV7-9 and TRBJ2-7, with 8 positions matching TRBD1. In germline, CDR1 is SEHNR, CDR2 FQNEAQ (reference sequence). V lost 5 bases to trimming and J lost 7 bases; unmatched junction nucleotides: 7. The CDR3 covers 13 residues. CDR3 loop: CASSPQGVGEQYV. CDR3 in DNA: TGTGCCAGCAGCCCACAGGGGGTCGGGGAGCAGTACGTC.

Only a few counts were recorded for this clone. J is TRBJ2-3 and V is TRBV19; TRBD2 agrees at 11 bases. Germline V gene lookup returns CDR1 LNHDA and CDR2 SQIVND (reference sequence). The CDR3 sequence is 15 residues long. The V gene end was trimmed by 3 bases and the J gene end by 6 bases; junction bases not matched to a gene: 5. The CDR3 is CASSMVVAGGDTQYF. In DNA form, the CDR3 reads TGTGCCAGTAGTATGGTAGTAGCGGGAGGGGATACGCAGTATTTT.

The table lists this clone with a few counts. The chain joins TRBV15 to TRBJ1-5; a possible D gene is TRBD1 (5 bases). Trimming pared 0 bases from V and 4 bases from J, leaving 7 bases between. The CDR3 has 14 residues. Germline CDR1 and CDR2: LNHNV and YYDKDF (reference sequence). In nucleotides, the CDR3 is TGTGCCACCAGCAGAGATAGACAGAATCAGCCCCAGCATTTT. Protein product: CATSRDRQNQPQHF.

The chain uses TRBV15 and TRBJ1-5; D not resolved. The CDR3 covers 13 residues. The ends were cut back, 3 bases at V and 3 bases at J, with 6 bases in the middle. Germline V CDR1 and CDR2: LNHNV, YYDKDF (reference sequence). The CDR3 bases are TGTGCCACCAGCAGGAACATCAATCAGCCCCAGCATTTT. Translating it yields CATSRNINQPQHF.

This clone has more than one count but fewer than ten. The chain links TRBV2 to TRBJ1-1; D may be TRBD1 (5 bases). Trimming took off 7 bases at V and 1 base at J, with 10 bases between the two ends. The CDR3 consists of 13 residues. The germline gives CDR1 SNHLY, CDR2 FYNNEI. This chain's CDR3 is CASNRRENTEAFF. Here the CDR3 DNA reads TGTGCCAGCAACAGGCGGGAGAACACTGAAGCTTTCTTT.

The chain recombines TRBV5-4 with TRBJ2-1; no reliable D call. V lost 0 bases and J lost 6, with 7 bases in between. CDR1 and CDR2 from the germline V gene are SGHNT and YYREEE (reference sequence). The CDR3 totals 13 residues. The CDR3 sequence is CASSLDYSNEQFF. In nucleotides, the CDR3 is TGTGCCAGCAGCTTGGACTACTCCAATGAGCAGTTCTTC.

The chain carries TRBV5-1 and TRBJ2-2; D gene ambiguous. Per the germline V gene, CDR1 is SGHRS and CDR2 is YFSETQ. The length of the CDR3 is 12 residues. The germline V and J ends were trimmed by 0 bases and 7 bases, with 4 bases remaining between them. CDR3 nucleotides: TGCGCCAGCAGCTTGGACAGCGGGGAGCTGTTTTTT. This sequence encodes CASSLDSGELFF.

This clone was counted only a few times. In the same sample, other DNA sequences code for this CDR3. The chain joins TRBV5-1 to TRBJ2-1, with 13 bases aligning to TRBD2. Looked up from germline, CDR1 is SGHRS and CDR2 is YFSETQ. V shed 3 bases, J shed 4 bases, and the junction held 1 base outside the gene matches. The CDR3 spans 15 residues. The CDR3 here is CASSSGLAGYNEQFF. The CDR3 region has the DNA TGCGCCAGCAGCTCGGGACTAGCGGGGTACAATGAGCAGTTCTTC.

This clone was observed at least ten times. CDR3 in DNA: TGTGCCAGCAGTGCCTACTACAATGAGCAGTTCTTC. It is translated as CASSAYYNEQFF. The chain joins TRBV28 to TRBJ2-1, with D unclear. The V gene lost 5 bases and the J gene lost 3 bases, with 5 bases spanning the gap. CDR3 size: 12 residues. Per the germline V gene, CDR1 is MDHEN and CDR2 is SYDVKM.

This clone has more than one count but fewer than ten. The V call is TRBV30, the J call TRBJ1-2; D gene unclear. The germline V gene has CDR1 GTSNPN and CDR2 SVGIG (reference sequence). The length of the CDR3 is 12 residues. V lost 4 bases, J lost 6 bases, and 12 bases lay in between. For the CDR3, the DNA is TGTGCCTGGACCCTGGACTTTAATGGCTACACCTTC. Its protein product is CAWTLDFNGYTF.

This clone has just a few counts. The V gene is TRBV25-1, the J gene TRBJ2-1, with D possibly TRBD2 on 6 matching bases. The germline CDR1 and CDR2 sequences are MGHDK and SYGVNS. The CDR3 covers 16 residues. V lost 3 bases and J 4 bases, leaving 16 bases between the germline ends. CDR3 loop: CASSEGRFAGYNEQFF. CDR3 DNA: TGTGCCAGCAGTGAGGGTAGGTTCGCGGGGTACAATGAGCAGTTCTTC.

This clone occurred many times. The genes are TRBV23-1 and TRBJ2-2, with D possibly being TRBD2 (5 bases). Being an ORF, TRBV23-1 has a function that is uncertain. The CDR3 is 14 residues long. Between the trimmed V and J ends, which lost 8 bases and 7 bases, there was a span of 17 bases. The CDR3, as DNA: TGCGCCAGCCAAAGCGAAGAAGGGAGCGGGGAGCTGTTTTTT. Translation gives CASQSEEGSGELFF.

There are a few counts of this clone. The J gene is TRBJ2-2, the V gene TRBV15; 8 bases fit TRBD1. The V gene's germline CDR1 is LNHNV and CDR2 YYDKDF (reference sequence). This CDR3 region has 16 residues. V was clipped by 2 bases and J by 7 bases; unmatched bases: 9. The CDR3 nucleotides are TGTGCCACCAGCAGACCGTCAGGGGGCTGGGGCGGGGAGCTGTTTTTT. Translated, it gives CATSRPSGGWGGELFF.

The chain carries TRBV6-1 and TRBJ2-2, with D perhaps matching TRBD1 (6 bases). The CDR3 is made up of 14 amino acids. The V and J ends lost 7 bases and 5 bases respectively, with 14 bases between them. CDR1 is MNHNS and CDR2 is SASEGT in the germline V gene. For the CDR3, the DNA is TGTGCCAGCACCGGACAGCGAGTTACCGGGGAGCTGTTTTTT. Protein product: CASTGQRVTGELFF.

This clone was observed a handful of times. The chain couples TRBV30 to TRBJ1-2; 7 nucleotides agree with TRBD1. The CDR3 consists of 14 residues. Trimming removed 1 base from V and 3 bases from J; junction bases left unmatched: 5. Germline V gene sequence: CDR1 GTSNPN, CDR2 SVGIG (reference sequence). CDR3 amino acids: CAWSEVRGDYGYTF. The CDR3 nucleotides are TGTGCCTGGAGTGAGGTCAGGGGGGACTATGGCTACACCTTC.

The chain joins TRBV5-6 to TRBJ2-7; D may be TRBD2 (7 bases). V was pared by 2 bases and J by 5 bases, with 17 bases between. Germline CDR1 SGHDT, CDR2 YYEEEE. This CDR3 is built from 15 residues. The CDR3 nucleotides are TGTGCCAGCAGCTTTGGGAAGGGCGGGGGCCACGAGCAGTACGTC. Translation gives CASSFGKGGGHEQYV.

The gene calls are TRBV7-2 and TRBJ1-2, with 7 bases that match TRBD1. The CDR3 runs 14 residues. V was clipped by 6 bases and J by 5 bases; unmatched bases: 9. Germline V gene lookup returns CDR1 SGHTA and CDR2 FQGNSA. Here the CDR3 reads CASSPDRSRYGYTF. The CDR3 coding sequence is TGTGCCAGCAGTCCGGACAGGTCAAGATATGGCTACACCTTC.

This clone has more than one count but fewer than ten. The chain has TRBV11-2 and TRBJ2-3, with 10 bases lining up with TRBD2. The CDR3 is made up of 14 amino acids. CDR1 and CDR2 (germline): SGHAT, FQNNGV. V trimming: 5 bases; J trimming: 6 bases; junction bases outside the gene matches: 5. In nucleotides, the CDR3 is TGTGCCAGCAGCCCGCTAGCGGGAGTTGATACGCAGTATTTT. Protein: CASSPLAGVDTQYF. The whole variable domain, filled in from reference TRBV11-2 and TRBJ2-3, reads EAGVAQSPRYKIIEKRQSVAFWCNPISGHATLYWYQQILGQGPKLLIQFQNNGVVDDSQLPKDRFSAERLKGVDSTLKIQPAKLEDSAVYLCASSPLAGVDTQYFGPGTRLTVL.